This is a list of T cell receptor beta chains from one sample in a study of blood T cell repertoires in COVID-19. The repertoire was sequenced with immunoSEQ multiplex PCR; TCRdb's copy has only in-frame clones and lacks some. The repertoire has about 210,000 clones, around nine tenths of them found once; the top ten carry about 5%. Material for sequencing was peripheral blood. These receptors were collected from a woman in her forties with acute or convalescent COVID-19. CDR3s include the opening cysteine and the closing phenylalanine or tryptophan. The D gene is left open where the match is weak. The listing skips clone size in some rows; elsewhere it reads once, few, many or a size class.

V	size	J	D	DNA	CDR3
TRBV24-1	.	TRBJ2-3	.	TGTGCCACCAGTGGACGCGGAAACACAGATACGCAGTATTTT	CATSGRGNTDTQYF
TRBV5-8	.	TRBJ1-1	.	TGTGCCAGCAGCTTGGTCCCGTATGTAGCTTTCTTT	CASSLVPYVAFF
TRBV6-6	.	TRBJ2-5	.	TGTGCCAGCAGCTCACAGCCACCAAGCCTCCAAGAGACCCAGTACTTC	CASSSQPPSLQETQYF
TRBV19	.	TRBJ1-1	.	TGTGCCAGTACCCGGGGGGAGGGCCCCACTGAAGCTTTCTTT	CASTRGEGPTEAFF
TRBV4-1	.	TRBJ2-2	.	TGCGCCAGCAGCCAAGATCGTTGGGGCATGAACACCGGGGAGCTGTTTTTT	CASSQDRWGMNTGELFF
TRBV5-1	.	TRBJ1-4	.	TGCGCCAGCAGCTTGGTTTGGCCATCCGGGAATGAAAAACTGTTTTTT	CASSLVWPSGNEKLFF
TRBV9	.	TRBJ1-1	.	TGTGCCAGCAGCGAGGGTCCAGGGGCGCGCACTGAAGCTTTCTTT	CASSEGPGARTEAFF
TRBV6-6	.	TRBJ1-2	.	TGTGCCAGCAGCAGGGACATAGTGGGAGGCTACACCTTC	CASSRDIVGGYTF
TRBV5-1	.	TRBJ2-5	.	TGCGCCAGCAGCTTGGCCTTTGTAGAAGCGGCTGAGGAGACCCAGTACTTC	CASSLAFVEAAEETQYF
TRBV2	.	TRBJ1-5	TRBD1	TGTGCCAGCAGGCTGGACAGGGTGGACAATCAGCCCCAGCATTTT	CASRLDRVDNQPQHF
TRBV2	.	TRBJ2-1	TRBD1	TGTGCCAGCAGTGACCCCCGCGACAGGGTCCACAATGAGCAGTTCTTC	CASSDPRDRVHNEQFF
TRBV3-1/TRBV3-2	.	TRBJ2-5	.	TGTGCCAGCAGCCAAGTCGGGACCCAGTACTTC	CASSQVGTQYF
TRBV27	.	TRBJ1-6	.	TGTGCCAGCAGTTTATCTTACAGAAATTCACCCCTCCACTTT	CASSLSYRNSPLHF
TRBV2	once	TRBJ2-1	TRBD2	TGTGCCAGCAGTGAACTAGCGGGGGCCAACAATGAGCAGTTCTTC	CASSELAGANNEQFF
TRBV10-2	.	TRBJ1-2	.	TGCGCCAGCAGTGGGCAGGTCGACTATGGCTACACCTTC	CASSGQVDYGYTF
TRBV5-1	.	TRBJ2-5	.	TGCGCCAGCAGCCCGTACGGGGTAACCCAGTACTTC	CASSPYGVTQYF
TRBV2	.	TRBJ1-5	.	TGTGCCTCCCAAGAGGGCAATCAGCCCCAGCATTTT	CASQEGNQPQHF
TRBV9	.	TRBJ1-5	.	TGTGCCAGCAGCGCAGGACAATCGACAAATCAGCCCCAGCATTTT	CASSAGQSTNQPQHF
TRBV19	.	TRBJ1-2	TRBD1	TGTGCCAGTAGCCAACCTCCGACAGGGGGCAGGGACGGCTACACCTTC	CASSQPPTGGRDGYTF
TRBV5-6	.	TRBJ1-2	.	TGTGCCAGCAGCTTGGGCACGAGAGGCTACACCTTC	CASSLGTRGYTF
TRBV5-1	.	TRBJ1-3	.	TGCGCCAGCAGCAGAACGGGACACCGCTCTGGAAACACCATATATTTT	CASSRTGHRSGNTIYF
TRBV7-2	.	TRBJ1-6	TRBD1	TGTGCCAGCAGCTCGCTGGGGGGACAGCGTAATTCACCCCTCCACTTT	CASSSLGGQRNSPLHF
TRBV3-1/TRBV3-2	once	TRBJ2-6	.	TGTGCCAGCAGCCAAGCATCTGGGGCCAACGTCCTGACTTTC	CASSQASGANVLTF
TRBV12-1	.	TRBJ1-5	.	TGTGCCAGCAGTTCCCGGGACGTAAAGCGGGGGCTTAATCAGCCCCAGCATTTT	CASSSRDVKRGLNQPQHF
TRBV6-1	once	TRBJ1-2	TRBD1	TGTGCCAGCAGTGAAGCCGGGACAGGTGATGGCTACACCTTC	CASSEAGTGDGYTF
TRBV5-4	.	TRBJ1-2	.	TGTGCCAGCAGCGCCAGGGGCAGTTATGGCTACACCTTC	CASSARGSYGYTF
TRBV4-2	.	TRBJ1-3	.	TGTGCCAGCAGCCAAGAGGTTTCCCGCAGGGCTGGAAACACCATATATTTT	CASSQEVSRRAGNTIYF
TRBV7-6	few	TRBJ2-3	.	TGTGCCAGCAGCTACAACAGGGCACGGGGCACAGATACGCAGTATTTT	CASSYNRARGTDTQYF
TRBV6-5	.	TRBJ1-1	TRBD1	TGTGCCAGCAGCAGGGGGATGAACACTGAAGCTTTCTTT	CASSRGMNTEAFF
TRBV5-6	.	TRBJ1-2	.	TGTGCCAGCAGCTTTACCGGGACAAACTATGGCTACACCTTC	CASSFTGTNYGYTF
TRBV9	once	TRBJ1-1	TRBD1	TGTGCCAGCAGCGTAGGGGACAGCTTGAACACTGAAGCTTTCTTT	CASSVGDSLNTEAFF
TRBV5-6	once	TRBJ1-1	.	TGTGCCAGCAGCCCGGACATTGGCGCGTGGGACACTGAAGCTTTCTTT	CASSPDIGAWDTEAFF
TRBV2	few	TRBJ2-1	.	TGTGCCAGCAGTGGTAGCTCCTACAATGAGCAGTTCTTC	CASSGSSYNEQFF
TRBV4-2	.	TRBJ2-3	TRBD2	TGTGCCAGCAGCTCCCGACTAGCGGGGGGGCAAGATACGCAGTATTTT	CASSSRLAGGQDTQYF
TRBV5-5	.	TRBJ1-1	.	TGTGCCAGCAGCTTCCAGGGGCGTCTGAACACTGAAGCTTTCTTT	CASSFQGRLNTEAFF
TRBV5-1	few	TRBJ1-2	.	TGCGCCAGCAGCACAGGGCAGGGCGGGGGCTACACCTTC	CASSTGQGGGYTF
TRBV10-3	.	TRBJ2-3	.	TGTGCCACCAGGGGTCTAGCGGTAGCAGATACGCAGTATTTT	CATRGLAVADTQYF
TRBV7-6	.	TRBJ2-2	.	TGTGCCAGCAGCTTAAGAGCGATTATCACCGGGGAGCTGTTTTTT	CASSLRAIITGELFF